This passage covers 32 T cell receptor beta chains from one sample sequenced in a study of shared clonotypes between healthy human individuals. The assay was immunoSEQ multiplex PCR, and TCRdb's table has in-frame clones only and misses some. The data show some 1,400,000 clones, roughly 96% seen once. The sample was naive CD4+ T cells sorted from blood. Subset defined: CD45RA+ positively selected. These receptors all come from a man aged 25-40 years in good health.

The V gene is TRBV11-2, the J gene TRBJ2-7, with 7 bases matching TRBD2. Germline CDR1 is SGHAT and CDR2 is FQNNGV. The CDR3 totals 19 residues. V was clipped by 4 bases and J by 4 bases; unmatched bases: 22. The DNA for the CDR3 is TGTGCCAGCAGCTATTATCCCCGCGGCGCGCGGGAGCATCAGTACGAGCAGTACTTC. Protein product: CASSYYPRGAREHQYEQYF.

The CDR3: CASSPRTTLAKNIQYF. The CDR3 bases are TGTGCCAGCAGTCCCAGGACCACATTAGCCAAAAACATTCAGTACTTC. This chain uses TRBV27 with TRBJ2-4; D gene uncertain. Looked up from germline, CDR1 is MNHEY and CDR2 is SMNVEV (reference sequence). The CDR3 is 16 amino acids. Trimming stripped 5 bases from V and 0 bases from J, with 14 bases between.

This chain connects TRBV5-1 to TRBJ1-1; TRBD1 agrees at 8 bases. The germline gives CDR1 SGHRS, CDR2 YFSETQ. V lost 4 bases and J lost 5; bases outside the gene matches: 13. The CDR3 runs 16 residues. The CDR3 sequence: CASSPNTGGGWTEAFF. Written as DNA, the CDR3 is TGCGCCAGCAGCCCGAATACAGGGGGAGGTTGGACTGAAGCTTTCTTT.

On this clone itself: In the same sample, other DNA sequences code for this CDR3. The rearrangement joins TRBV5-1 to TRBJ2-3; possibly TRBD1 for D (5 bases). CDR3 size: 14 residues. Germline CDR1 and CDR2: SGHRS and YFSETQ. The ends were cut back, 0 bases at V and 1 base at J, with 6 bases in the middle. CDR3 sequence reads: CASSLVRGTDTQYF. The CDR3 coding sequence is TGCGCCAGCAGCTTGGTCAGGGGCACAGATACGCAGTATTTT.

The chain links TRBV18 to TRBJ2-1; TRBD2 matches 9 bases. Trimming cost V 3 bases and J 3 bases; bases outside gene matches: 3. The CDR3 has 15 amino acids. Germline CDR1 reads KGHSH; CDR2 reads LQKENI. CDR3 DNA sequence: TGTGCCAGCTCACCGGGACTAGCCCTCTACAATGAGCAGTTCTTC. Amino acid sequence: CASSPGLALYNEQFF.

The J gene is TRBJ2-3, the V gene TRBV11-2; D remains unclear. CDR1 is SGHAT, CDR2 FQNNGV, per germline. The length of the CDR3 is 13 residues. Trimming took 3 bases from V and 2 from J, leaving 6 bases between them. The CDR3 here is CASSFGDTDTQYF. The CDR3 DNA is TGTGCCAGCAGCTTTGGGGACACAGATACGCAGTATTTT. The whole variable domain, filled in from reference TRBV11-2 and TRBJ2-3, reads EAGVAQSPRYKIIEKRQSVAFWCNPISGHATLYWYQQILGQGPKLLIQFQNNGVVDDSQLPKDRFSAERLKGVDSTLKIQPAKLEDSAVYLCASSFGDTDTQYFGPGTRLTVL.

The V gene is TRBV4-2, the J gene TRBJ2-3; 15 positions agree with TRBD2. V dropped 1 base and J dropped 0; count of bases not matched to a gene: 8. The germline V gene has CDR1 LGHNA and CDR2 YNFKEQ. CDR3 size: 20 residues. The CDR3 loop reads CASSQAGTSGGWGSTDTQYF. DNA for the CDR3: TGTGCCAGCAGCCAAGCCGGGACTAGCGGGGGGTGGGGGAGCACAGATACGCAGTATTTT.

The gene calls are TRBV30 and TRBJ2-2; D unresolved. Germline CDR1 GTSNPN, CDR2 SVGIG (reference sequence). The CDR3 totals 11 residues. Trimming removed 4 bases from V and 5 bases from J, with 5 bases in between. This CDR3 is CAWTRTGELFF. The DNA for the CDR3 is TGTGCCTGGACTAGAACCGGGGAGCTGTTTTTT.

The V gene is TRBV19, the J gene TRBJ2-7; possible D gene TRBD1, 5 bases. Germline assignment: CDR1 LNHDA and CDR2 SQIVND (reference sequence). Trimming took 0 bases from V and 6 from J, leaving 21 bases between them. The length of the CDR3 is 17 residues. Here the CDR3 DNA reads TGTGCCAGTAGTATAGATCTAAGGGCAGGGCGACAGACCGAGCAGTACTTC. This sequence encodes CASSIDLRAGRQTEQYF. Full variable domain (remainder filled in from reference TRBV19 and TRBJ2-7): DGGITQSPKYLFRKEGQNVTLSCEQNLNHDAMYWYRQDPGQGLRLIYYSQIVNDFQKGDIAEGYSVSREKKESFPLTVTSAQKNPTAFYLCASSIDLRAGRQTEQYFGPGTRLTVT.

The V call is TRBV5-4, the J call TRBJ2-1; the D gene is possibly TRBD2 (6 bases). Germline V gene sequence: CDR1 SGHNT, CDR2 YYREEE (reference sequence). The CDR3 has 14 residues. Deletions cut 2 bases from V and 2 bases from J, with 8 bases between. The CDR3 nucleotides read TGTGCCAGCAGCTTTTTAGCGGCCTACAATGAGCAGTTCTTC. Protein product: CASSFLAAYNEQFF.

The rearrangement joins TRBV9 to TRBJ2-2, with a weak D call TRBD1 (6 bases). The CDR3 totals 15 residues. CDR1 is SGDLS, CDR2 YYNGEE, per germline. Trimming took 4 bases from V and 2 from J, leaving 12 bases between them. The CDR3 DNA follows: TGTGCCAGCAGCTTCCGGACAGTAAACACCGGGGAGCTGTTTTTT. Its translation: CASSFRTVNTGELFF.

This chain links TRBV7-2 with TRBJ2-7, with TRBD2 matching over 7 bases. V was pared by 2 bases and J by 2 bases, with 6 bases of the junction left unmatched. CDR3 length: 15 amino acids. Germline V gene lookup returns CDR1 SGHTA and CDR2 FQGNSA. CDR3 sequence reads: CASSLLAGPAYEQYF. The CDR3 bases are TGTGCCAGCAGCTTATTAGCGGGCCCTGCCTACGAGCAGTACTTC.

A remark on this clone: This sample also contains other DNA sequences that code for the same CDR3. This chain connects TRBV20-1 to TRBJ1-1, with unresolved D. The CDR3 runs 10 residues. Trimming stripped 3 bases from V and 6 bases from J, with 5 bases between. Germline CDR1 is DFQATT and CDR2 is SNEGSKA (reference sequence). CDR3 sequence reads: CSARVSEAFF. CDR3 sequence (DNA): TGCAGTGCTAGGGTGTCTGAAGCTTTCTTT.

This clone appeared a few times. The chain recombines TRBV19 with TRBJ1-1, with D perhaps TRBD1 (6 bases). Germline V gene sequence: CDR1 LNHDA, CDR2 SQIVND (reference sequence). The CDR3 has 14 amino acids. V lost 5 bases, J lost 1 base, and 11 bases lay in between. CDR3 DNA sequence: TGTGCCAGTAGTGCCCACAGGGAGAACACTGAAGCTTTCTTT. Amino acids: CASSAHRENTEAFF.

Details on this clone: The sample carries other DNA sequences with the same CDR3. The chain recombines TRBV28 with TRBJ2-7, with 12 nucleotides matching TRBD2. V dropped 7 bases and J dropped 2; count of bases not matched to a gene: 3. CDR1 is MDHEN, CDR2 SYDVKM, per germline. This CDR3 comprises 14 residues. The CDR3 reads CASTLAGGPYEQYF. The CDR3 bases are TGTGCCAGCACTCTAGCGGGAGGGCCCTACGAGCAGTACTTC.

This clone came up once. This sequence joins TRBV7-6 and TRBJ2-5, with TRBD2 as a possible D gene (7 bases). The V end was cut by 4 bases, the J end by 0 bases, with 15 bases between. The CDR3 contains 16 residues. Germline CDR1 is SGHVS and CDR2 is FNYEAQ. The CDR3, as DNA: TGTGCCAGCAGCTCCAGGGGAGGGGAGAACCAAGAGACCCAGTACTTC. Encoded protein: CASSSRGGENQETQYF.

To note about this clone: Other nucleotide sequences from this sample produce the same CDR3. The genes are TRBV7-8 and TRBJ2-2; unclear D gene. CDR3 size: 14 residues. The germline V and J ends were trimmed by 1 base and 5 bases, with 8 bases remaining between them. Per the germline V gene, CDR1 is SGHVS and CDR2 is FQNEAQ. CDR3 residues: CASSLVLGTGELFF. Here the CDR3 DNA reads TGTGCCAGCAGCTTAGTTTTAGGTACCGGGGAGCTGTTTTTT.

The DNA of the CDR3 is TGTGCCAGCAGCGCGACAGGGGGCCACACTGAAGCTTTCTTT. Translated: CASSATGGHTEAFF. V gene TRBV7-2 combines with J gene TRBJ1-1; 10 bases are shared with TRBD1. V dropped 5 bases and J dropped 3; count of bases not matched to a gene: 3. Germline CDR1 and CDR2: SGHTA and FQGNSA. CDR3 length: 14 residues. Full variable domain (rest looked up from reference TRBV7-2 and TRBJ1-1): GAGVSQSPSNKVTEKGKDVELRCDPISGHTALYWYRQSLGQGLEFLIYFQGNSAPDKSGLPSDRFSAERTGGSVSTLTIQRTQQEDSAVYLCASSATGGHTEAFFGQGTRLTVV.

The genes are TRBV23-1 and TRBJ2-7; D is possibly TRBD2 (5 bases). TRBV23-1 is flagged as an ORF with uncertain function. Deletions cut 0 bases from V and 2 bases from J, with 20 bases between. The CDR3 length is 18 residues. CDR3 coding DNA: TGCGCCAGCAGTCAATCTGGGTTCCGGGGTCCCGAGGCCTACGAGCAGTACTTC. Protein product: CASSQSGFRGPEAYEQYF.

The genes are TRBV5-1 and TRBJ1-4; 8 bases are a match to TRBD1. CDR3 length equals 15 residues. V shed 2 bases and J 7 bases; nucleotides not matched to a gene: 7. Germline assignment: CDR1 SGHRS and CDR2 YFSETQ. The CDR3 loop reads CASSFGQGQGEKLFF. The DNA of the CDR3 is TGCGCCAGCAGCTTCGGACAGGGCCAGGGTGAAAAACTGTTTTTT.

The chain employs TRBV14 and TRBJ1-1, with D tentatively TRBD1 (6 bases). This CDR3 contains 15 residues. Germline V lookup: CDR1 SGHDN, CDR2 FVKESK. With 5 bases removed from V and 0 bases from J, the gap between germline ends came to 13 bases. The CDR3, as DNA: TGTGCCAGCAGCGCCCGTACAGGGTTGAACACTGAAGCTTTCTTT. This encodes CASSARTGLNTEAFF.

The chain carries TRBV18 and TRBJ2-5; D tentatively reads TRBD1 or TRBD2 (5 bases each). This CDR3 contains 16 residues. Germline V gives CDR1 KGHSH, CDR2 LQKENI. Trimming pared 0 bases from V and 1 base from J, leaving 12 bases between. DNA for the CDR3: TGTGCCAGCTCACCACCGGGAAAGGGACCCCAAGAGACCCAGTACTTC. This sequence encodes CASSPPGKGPQETQYF. The whole variable domain, filled in from reference TRBV18 and TRBJ2-5, reads NAGVMQNPRHLVRRRGQEARLRCSPMKGHSHVYWYRQLPEEGLKFMVYLQKENIIDESGMPKERFSAEFPKEGPSILRIQQVVRGDSAAYFCASSPPGKGPQETQYFGPGTRLLVL.

The chain has TRBV11-3 and TRBJ2-1; weak D call: TRBD2 (6 bases). V dropped 5 bases and J dropped 5 bases, with 13 bases sitting between them. The CDR3 covers 14 residues. In germline, CDR1 is SGHNT, CDR2 YENEEA. The CDR3 sequence is CASSGRDFNNEQFF. For the CDR3, the DNA is TGTGCCAGCAGCGGGCGGGACTTCAACAATGAGCAGTTCTTC.

This sequence joins TRBV15 and TRBJ1-3; D ambiguous. Germline assignment: CDR1 LNHNV and CDR2 YYDKDF (reference sequence). V gave up 1 base and J gave up 0 bases, with 13 bases separating them. There are 17 residues in the CDR3. CDR3 DNA: TGTGCCACCAGCAGAGTATGGGGTACGGTCTCTGGAAACACCATATATTTT. The encoded protein is CATSRVWGTVSGNTIYF.

The chain employs TRBV20-1 and TRBJ2-1; D gene ambiguous. This CDR3 is built from 11 residues. Per germline, CDR1 DFQATT and CDR2 SNEGSKA (reference sequence). Trimming stripped 3 bases from V and 9 bases from J, with 9 bases between. The chain's CDR3 is CSASLRREQFF. In nucleotides, the CDR3 is TGCAGTGCTAGCTTGCGGCGTGAGCAGTTCTTC.

V usage is TRBV9 and J usage is TRBJ2-1, with 11 nucleotides matching TRBD1. Trimming took 3 bases from V and 3 from J; bases not matched to a gene: 5. Germline V gene lookup returns CDR1 SGDLS and CDR2 YYNGEE. The CDR3 runs 16 residues. The CDR3, as DNA: TGTGCCAGCAGCGCACCGGGACAGGGGGTCTACAATGAGCAGTTCTTC. Translated, it gives CASSAPGQGVYNEQFF.

The V and J genes are TRBV5-1 and TRBJ2-4; no reliable D call. The CDR3 has 14 amino acids. V was trimmed by 0 bases and J by 8 bases, leaving 12 bases between them. Germline V gives CDR1 SGHRS, CDR2 YFSETQ. Here the CDR3 DNA reads TGCGCCAGCAGCTTGGAGCGCCGCGCAGACATTCAGTACTTC. It translates to CASSLERRADIQYF. Complete variable domain (other parts from reference TRBV5-1 and TRBJ2-4): KAGVTQTPRYLIKTRGQQVTLSCSPISGHRSVSWYQQTPGQGLQFLFEYFSETQRNKGNFPGRFSGRQFSNSRSEMNVSTLELGDSALYLCASSLERRADIQYFGAGTRLSVL.

Comments on this clone: Other DNA sequences in this specimen translate into the identical CDR3. This chain uses TRBV7-9 with TRBJ2-1; 8 bases are shared with TRBD2. Germline-derived CDR1 and CDR2 are SEHNR and FQNEAQ (reference sequence). The CDR3 totals 13 residues. The V gene end was trimmed by 3 bases and the J gene end by 6 bases; junction bases not matched to a gene: 1. This chain's CDR3 is CASSFRGGNEQFF. CDR3 bases: TGTGCCAGCAGCTTTCGGGGGGGCAATGAGCAGTTCTTC. Together with reference TRBV7-9 and TRBJ2-1, the CDR3 gives the full variable domain: DTGVSQNPRHKITKRGQNVTFRCDPISEHNRLYWYRQTLGQGPEFLTYFQNEAQLEKSRLLSDRFSAERPKGSFSTLEIQRTEQGDSAMYLCASSFRGGNEQFFGPGTRLTVL.

The chain links TRBV18 to TRBJ2-7; D tentatively reads TRBD1 or TRBD2 (5 bases each). Trimming stripped 0 bases from V and 5 bases from J, with 17 bases between. This CDR3 is 16 amino acids long. Germline lookup yields CDR1 KGHSH and CDR2 LQKENI. CDR3 nucleotide sequence: TGTGCCAGCTCACCACCGGAACGGTCAAGGGACGACGAGCAGTACTTC. This codes for CASSPPERSRDDEQYF.

V is TRBV5-6 and J is TRBJ2-7, with a possible D match to TRBD1 (9 bases). The CDR3 totals 17 residues. The V end lost 3 bases, the J end lost 7 bases, and 26 bases lay between the germline ends. Per the germline V gene, CDR1 is SGHDT and CDR2 is YYEEEE. CDR3 loop: CASSWDREVAGRYEQYF. CDR3 nucleotides: TGTGCCAGCAGCTGGGACAGGGAGGTAGCGGGAAGGTATGAGCAGTACTTC.

This chain links TRBV5-4 with TRBJ2-1, with 7 bases aligning to TRBD2. J gave up 8 bases and V 3 bases, and 20 bases lay outside the gene matches. This CDR3 region has 18 residues. Germline V gives CDR1 SGHNT, CDR2 YYREEE (reference sequence). CDR3 nucleotides: TGTGCCAGCAGCTCGGGCGGGGCGGGAGCGACAAGAGGCTATGAGCAGTTCTTC. It translates to CASSSGGAGATRGYEQFF. The full variable domain, rest sourced from reference TRBV5-4 and TRBJ2-1, is ETGVTQSPTHLIKTRGQQVTLRCSSQSGHNTVSWYQQALGQGPQFIFQYYREEENGRGNFPPRFSGLQFPNYSSELNVNALELDDSALYLCASSSGGAGATRGYEQFFGPGTRLTVL.

The chain has TRBV5-4 and TRBJ2-5, with D possibly called TRBD1 or TRBD2 (6 bases each). Germline V gene lookup returns CDR1 SGHNT and CDR2 YYREEE (reference sequence). The CDR3 runs 15 residues. The V end lost 0 bases, the J end lost 5 bases, and 14 bases lay between the germline ends. CDR3 sequence: CASSLAGVGGETQYF. The CDR3 DNA reads as TGTGCCAGCAGCTTGGCAGGGGTTGGGGGGGAGACCCAGTACTTC.